The 31 T cell receptor beta chains below were found in one sample sequenced in a study of blood T cells in healthy people across ages. PCR was performed a second time for roughly 7 to 11 cycles using a sample-barcoded 5' primer and a J-beta primer mix. TCRdb analysed the 5' RACE reads with MiXCR anew, one entry per CDR3 protein. The sample lists some 1.4 million distinct CDR3 sequences, 42% occurring once. The specimen was blood. Every receptor here comes from a woman aged 18-35 years in good health.

Notes on this clonotype: This may be a read error: a much more frequent sequence differs by one nucleotide. The chain has TRBV29-1 and TRBJ2-5, with 7 bases fitting TRBD2. The CDR3 is 14 amino acids. With 7 bases clipped from V and 11 bases from J, the junction kept 19 bases outside the gene matches. Germline V CDR1 and CDR2: SQVTM, ANQGSEA. CDR3: CSARGAGVYNEQYF. The CDR3, as DNA: TGCAGCGCCAGAGGCGCGGGAGTTTACAATGAGCAGTACTTC. Full variable domain (remainder filled in from reference TRBV29-1 and TRBJ2-5): SAVISQKPSRDICQRGTSLTIQCQVDSQVTMMFWYRQQPGQSLTLIATANQGSEATYESGFVIDKFPISRPNLTFSTLTVSNMSPEDSSIYLCSARGAGVYNEQYFGPGTRLLVL.

This clonotype was observed a few times. The chain couples TRBV6-5 to TRBJ2-3; TRBD1 agrees at 7 bases. Per germline, CDR1 MNHEY and CDR2 SVGAGI. J lost 3 bases, V lost 6 bases, and 9 bases had no gene match. The CDR3 contains 15 residues. CDR3 in DNA: TGTGCCAGCAGATCCGCCGGGACAGTTACAGATACGCAGTATTTT. Protein sequence: CASRSAGTVTDTQYF.

The rearrangement links TRBV24-1 to TRBJ2-1, with TRBD2 identical over 13 bases. Germline V gene lookup returns CDR1 KGHDR and CDR2 SFDVKD. V lost 4 bases, J lost 5 bases, and 7 bases stayed unmatched. The CDR3 is 17 residues long. In DNA form, the CDR3 reads TGTGCCACCAGTGAGTGGACTAGCGGGGGCCCTGACAATGAGCAGTTCTTC. This translates into CATSEWTSGGPDNEQFF.

In its sample, this clonotype was seen a few times. The chain is built from TRBV4-1 and TRBJ1-4, with D maybe TRBD1 (5 bases). In germline, CDR1 is MGHRA, CDR2 YSYEKL. V was cut by 3 bases and J by 3 bases, with 11 bases left in between. This CDR3 has 15 residues. The CDR3 sequence is CASSQNRDPNEKLFF. CDR3 nucleotides: TGCGCCAGCAGCCAGAACCGGGACCCTAATGAAAAACTGTTTTTT.

This sequence joins TRBV13 and TRBJ2-7; 7 positions match TRBD2. Germline V CDR1 and CDR2: PRHDT, FYEKMQ (reference sequence). Trimming removed 0 bases from V and 3 bases from J; junction bases left unmatched: 5. The CDR3 spans 15 residues. The CDR3 spells CASSLGRAGLYEQYF. The CDR3 nucleotides read TGTGCCAGCAGCTTAGGACGAGCGGGACTCTACGAGCAGTACTTC.

This clonotype was seen a handful of times. The V gene is TRBV6-2 or TRBV6-3, the J gene TRBJ2-7, with D tentatively TRBD1 (6 bases). Per the germline V gene, CDR1 is MNHEY and CDR2 is SVGEGT. V shed 6 bases and J shed 3 bases, with 12 bases lying between them. CDR3 length equals 13 residues. The CDR3 protein is CASREQGFYEQYF. For the CDR3, the DNA is TGTGCCAGCAGAGAGCAGGGGTTCTACGAGCAGTACTTC.

The chain couples TRBV5-1 to TRBJ2-1; D ambiguous. The germline V gene has CDR1 SGHRS and CDR2 YFSETQ. V shed 0 bases and J shed 9 bases, with 7 bases lying between them. CDR3 length: 12 residues. The CDR3 DNA reads as TGCGCCAGCAGCTTGGGACAAATTGAGCAGTTCTTC. It specifies CASSLGQIEQFF.

The genes are TRBV4-2 and TRBJ2-1, with 11 bases identical to TRBD2. The CDR3 runs to 16 residues. The germline V gene encodes CDR1 LGHNA and CDR2 YNFKEQ. The V segment lost 1 base and the J segment 4 bases; nucleotides outside the gene matches: 3. This CDR3 reads CASSQVASGGYNEQFF. CDR3 bases: TGTGCCAGCAGCCAAGTCGCTAGCGGGGGGTACAATGAGCAGTTCTTC.

V is TRBV25-1 and J is TRBJ2-7; D perhaps matches TRBD2 (7 bases). The V end was cut by 8 bases, the J end by 2 bases, with 13 bases between. Per the germline V gene, CDR1 is MGHDK and CDR2 is SYGVNS. CDR3 length equals 13 residues. CDR3 sequence reads: CASPRGATYEQYF. CDR3 DNA: TGTGCCAGCCCCCGGGGGGCGACCTACGAGCAGTACTTC.

The chain is built from TRBV12-3 or TRBV12-4 and TRBJ1-5; D uncertain. The CDR3 contains 14 residues. Trimming left V 5 bases short and J 5 bases short, with 13 bases between. The CDR3 DNA reads TGTGCCAGCAGTCCCCCGGGGTGGGATCAGCCCCAGCATTTT. It encodes CASSPPGWDQPQHF.

The rearrangement links TRBV6-5 to TRBJ2-6; D unresolved. The CDR3 consists of 14 residues. Per germline, CDR1 MNHEY and CDR2 SVGAGI. V was clipped by 7 bases and J by 0 bases, with 7 bases between them. The CDR3 loop reads CASTNSSGANVLTF. CDR3 DNA sequence: TGTGCCAGCACAAACAGCTCTGGGGCCAACGTCCTGACTTTC.

At least ten counts were recorded for this clonotype. V usage is TRBV7-2 and J usage is TRBJ2-3, with 7 nucleotides matching TRBD2. The CDR3 is made up of 15 amino acids. The V and J ends lost 2 bases and 2 bases, in that order; junction bases with no gene match: 4. From germline, CDR1 is SGHTA and CDR2 FQGNSA. The CDR3, as DNA: TGTGCCAGCAGCTTACGAGCGGGAAACACAGATACGCAGTATTTT. Translation: CASSLRAGNTDTQYF.

The rearrangement links TRBV15 to TRBJ2-4; possibly TRBD1 for D (6 bases). The better agreement between TRBJ2-7 and the DNA end casts doubt on the J call. The CDR3 is made up of 15 amino acids. Germline values: CDR1 LNHNV, CDR2 YYDKDF (reference sequence). The CDR3 loop reads CATSSVSGTQYEQYF. The CDR3 nucleotides are TGTGCCACCAGCAGTGTCTCGGGGACACAATACGAGCAGTACTTC.

The chain recombines TRBV20-1 with TRBJ1-2, with TRBD1 as a possible D gene (5 bases). Trimming took 8 bases from V and 13 from J, leaving 14 bases between them. Germline CDR1 and CDR2: DFQATT and SNEGSKA (reference sequence). CDR3 length: 9 amino acids. The CDR3 nucleotides read TGCAGTTCGACAGTAGACTTCACCTTC. It is translated as CSSTVDFTF.

The chain links TRBV21-1 to TRBJ2-4; TRBD1, as called in the table, went unchecked against the DNA. TRBV21-1 is a pseudogene segment. This CDR3 has 15 residues. The chain's CDR3 is CASSSRDRDKNIQYF. The DNA for the CDR3 is TGTGCCAGCAGCTCCCGGGACAGGGACAAAAACATTCAGTACTTC.

This clonotype was counted only a few times. In DNA form, the CDR3 reads TGCGCCAGCAGCCAAGATACTGCACCTAATCAGCCCCAGCATTTT. The encoded protein is CASSQDTAPNQPQHF. The gene calls are TRBV4-1 and TRBJ1-5, with no clear D. This CDR3 has 15 amino acids. Trimming stripped 0 bases from V and 4 bases from J, with 10 bases between. Germline values: CDR1 MGHRA, CDR2 YSYEKL.

The genes are TRBV10-3 and TRBJ2-4, with D uncertain. This CDR3 is built from 17 residues. Germline V lookup: CDR1 ENHRY, CDR2 SYGVKD. Trimming took off 0 bases at V and 0 bases at J, with 12 bases between the two ends. The chain's CDR3 is CAISESEILLAKNIQYF. CDR3 DNA sequence: TGTGCCATCAGTGAGTCGGAGATATTGCTAGCCAAAAACATTCAGTACTTC.

This rearrangement joins TRBV20-1 to TRBJ2-1; maybe TRBD2 (7 bases). Per germline, CDR1 DFQATT and CDR2 SNEGSKA (reference sequence). CDR3 length: 14 amino acids. V was clipped by 4 bases and J by 8 bases, with 18 bases between them. The CDR3 nucleotides are TGCAGTGCTATGCGGGGGCCCCCGGGCGATGAGCAGTTCTTC. Its protein product is CSAMRGPPGDEQFF.

This clonotype was counted between two and nine times. The rearrangement uses TRBV20-1 and TRBJ2-5; 8 bases align to TRBD2. V lost 5 bases, J lost 2 bases, and 10 bases stayed unmatched. The CDR3 runs to 15 residues. CDR1 and CDR2 (germline): DFQATT, SNEGSKA (reference sequence). CDR3 DNA sequence: TGCAGTGCTCCCCCTAGCGGGCTGACTCAAGAGACCCAGTACTTC. Its protein product is CSAPPSGLTQETQYF.

This rearrangement joins TRBV15 to TRBJ2-3; no firm D call. Germline V lookup: CDR1 LNHNV, CDR2 YYDKDF (reference sequence). This CDR3 is built from 16 residues. Deletions cut 0 bases from V and 1 base from J, with 11 bases between. CDR3 in DNA: TGTGCCACCAGCAGAGATAGTAGTTTGGGCACAGATACGCAGTATTTT. Its protein is CATSRDSSLGTDTQYF.

This chain joins TRBV6-4 and TRBJ1-2; D remains unclear. The V end lost 5 bases, the J end lost 4 bases, and 14 bases lay between the germline ends. Germline V gene data show CDR1 as MRHNA and CDR2 as SNTAGT. This CDR3 is 14 amino acids long. CDR3 DNA sequence: TGTGCCAGCAGTCTCGGCCAGGCGGGCTATGGCTACACCTTC. Translation: CASSLGQAGYGYTF.

This chain links TRBV12-3 or TRBV12-4 with TRBJ2-2, with no clear D. This CDR3 has 14 amino acids. V was trimmed by 6 bases and J by 6 bases, leaving 14 bases between them. CDR3 residues: CASRVVTAAGELFF. CDR3 DNA: TGTGCCAGCAGGGTCGTGACGGCGGCCGGGGAGCTGTTTTTT.

This clonotype was counted a few times. In DNA form, the CDR3 reads TGTGCCAGCAGTGCGGGACCAGCGGGGGGGGGTATGGATACGCAGTATTTT. Protein sequence: CASSAGPAGGGMDTQYF. The rearrangement joins TRBV6-1 to TRBJ2-3; 10 bases fit TRBD2. Germline CDR1 MNHNS, CDR2 SASEGT. Trimming removed 4 bases from V and 6 bases from J; junction bases left unmatched: 13. The CDR3 has 17 residues.

To note about this clonotype: With only one base between it and a far larger clone, this is likely a read error. The rearrangement uses TRBV7-9 and TRBJ1-2; D not resolved. V was cut by 6 bases and J by 3 bases, with 11 bases left in between. The CDR3 is 13 amino acids. Germline lookup yields CDR1 SEHNR and CDR2 FQNEAQ (reference sequence). Written as DNA, the CDR3 is TGTGCCAGCAGTCCGACGGTAGACTATGGCTACACCTTC. The encoded protein is CASSPTVDYGYTF.

The V call is TRBV20-1, the J call TRBJ1-5; 8 bases are shared with TRBD1. Unmatched junction bases numbered 10, after V lost 5 bases and J lost 4 bases. Per the germline V gene, CDR1 is DFQATT and CDR2 is SNEGSKA (reference sequence). The CDR3 consists of 15 residues. CDR3 DNA: TGCAGTGCTCAGCCCAGGGGGCTGGGGAATCAGCCCCAGCATTTT. Protein: CSAQPRGLGNQPQHF.

The chain links TRBV6-5 to TRBJ2-1; 8 bases map to TRBD1. CDR3 length: 14 residues. Germline V CDR1 and CDR2: MNHEY, SVGAGI. V shed 6 bases, J shed 8 bases, and the junction held 9 bases outside the gene matches. This chain's CDR3 is CASSRDRWLDEQFF. CDR3 DNA sequence: TGTGCCAGCAGCCGGGACAGGTGGTTAGATGAGCAGTTCTTC.

This clonotype was found a few times. This chain connects TRBV20-1 to TRBJ2-3; D not certain. The CDR3 is 14 amino acids. The germline V gene has CDR1 DFQATT and CDR2 SNEGSKA (reference sequence). V was clipped by 4 bases and J by 5 bases, with 16 bases between them. The CDR3 sequence: CSATPAGLVDTQYF. As DNA, the CDR3 is TGCAGTGCTACACCAGCCGGGCTCGTAGATACGCAGTATTTT.

The chain links TRBV6-6 to TRBJ2-3, with 9 bases that match TRBD1. The CDR3 contains 17 residues. V lost 0 bases, J lost 3 bases, and 7 bases stayed unmatched. The V gene's germline CDR1 is MNHNY and CDR2 SVGAGI (reference sequence). The DNA of the CDR3 is TGTGCCAGCAGTTACTCACCGGGACAGGGCTCGACAGATACGCAGTATTTT. Its translation is CASSYSPGQGSTDTQYF.

The gene calls are TRBV6-5 and TRBJ1-5, with D possibly matching TRBD1 (6 bases). The V gene's germline CDR1 is MNHEY and CDR2 SVGAGI. Trimming pared 2 bases from V and 3 bases from J, leaving 11 bases between. The CDR3 runs to 15 residues. Here the CDR3 reads CASSYGTGHNQPQHF. The CDR3 bases are TGTGCCAGCAGTTACGGCACAGGGCACAATCAGCCCCAGCATTTT.

This clonotype occurred a few times. The rearrangement uses TRBV10-2 and TRBJ2-7, with D perhaps matching TRBD1 (6 bases). Germline values: CDR1 WSHSY, CDR2 SAAADI. The CDR3 runs 14 residues. V lost 6 bases to trimming and J lost 3 bases, with 15 bases between them. CDR3 loop: CASRLPGQVYEQYF. Here the CDR3 DNA reads TGCGCCAGCAGGCTTCCGGGACAAGTCTACGAGCAGTACTTC.

This clonotype turned up a few times. The chain recombines TRBV3-1 with TRBJ1-1, with a weak D call TRBD1 (6 bases). The germline V gene encodes CDR1 LGHDT and CDR2 YNNKEL (reference sequence). CDR3 length: 13 residues. V dropped 2 bases and J dropped 5 bases, with 9 bases sitting between them. For the CDR3, the DNA is TGTGCCAGCAGCCAACGACAGGCTACTGAAGCTTTCTTT. Translating gives CASSQRQATEAFF.